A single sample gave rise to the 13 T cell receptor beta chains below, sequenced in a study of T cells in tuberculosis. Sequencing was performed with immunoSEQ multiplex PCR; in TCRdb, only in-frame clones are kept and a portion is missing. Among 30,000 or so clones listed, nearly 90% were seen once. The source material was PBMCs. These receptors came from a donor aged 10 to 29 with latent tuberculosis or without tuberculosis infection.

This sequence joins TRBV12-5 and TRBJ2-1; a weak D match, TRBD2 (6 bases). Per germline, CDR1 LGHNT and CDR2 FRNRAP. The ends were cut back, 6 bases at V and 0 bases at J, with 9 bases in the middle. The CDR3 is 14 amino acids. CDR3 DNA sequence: TGTGCTAGTGGAGTCGGGAGCTCCTACAATGAGCAGTTCTTC. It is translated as CASGVGSSYNEQFF.

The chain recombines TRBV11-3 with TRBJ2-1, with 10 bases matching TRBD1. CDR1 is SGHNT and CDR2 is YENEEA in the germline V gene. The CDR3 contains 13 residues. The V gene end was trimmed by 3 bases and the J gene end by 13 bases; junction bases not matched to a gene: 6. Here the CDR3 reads CASSLGTGDSQFF. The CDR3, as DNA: TGTGCCAGCAGCTTGGGGACAGGGGATTCCCAGTTCTTC.

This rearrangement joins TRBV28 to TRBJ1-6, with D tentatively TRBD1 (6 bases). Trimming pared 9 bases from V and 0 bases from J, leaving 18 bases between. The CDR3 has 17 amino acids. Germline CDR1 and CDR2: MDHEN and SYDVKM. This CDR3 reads CASLGLGGNSYNSPLHF. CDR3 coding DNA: TGTGCCAGTTTGGGGTTAGGGGGAAACTCCTATAATTCACCCCTCCACTTT.

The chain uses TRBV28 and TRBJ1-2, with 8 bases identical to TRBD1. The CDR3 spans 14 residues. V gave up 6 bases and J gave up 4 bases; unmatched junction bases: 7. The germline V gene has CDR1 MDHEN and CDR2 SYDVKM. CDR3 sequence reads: CASRSGQGSYGYTF. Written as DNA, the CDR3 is TGTGCCAGCAGATCCGGACAGGGAAGCTATGGCTACACCTTC.

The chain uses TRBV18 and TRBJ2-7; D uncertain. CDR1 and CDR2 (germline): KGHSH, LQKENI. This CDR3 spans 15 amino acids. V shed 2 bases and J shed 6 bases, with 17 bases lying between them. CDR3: CASSPATVSKSEQYF. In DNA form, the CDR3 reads TGTGCCAGCTCACCAGCCACCGTGAGTAAGAGCGAGCAGTACTTC.

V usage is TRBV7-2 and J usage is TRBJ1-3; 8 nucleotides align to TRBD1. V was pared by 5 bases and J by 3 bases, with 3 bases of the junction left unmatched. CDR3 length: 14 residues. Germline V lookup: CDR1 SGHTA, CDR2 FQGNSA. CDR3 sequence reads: CASSGQGVGNTIYF. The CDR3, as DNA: TGTGCCAGCAGCGGACAGGGTGTTGGAAACACCATATATTTT.

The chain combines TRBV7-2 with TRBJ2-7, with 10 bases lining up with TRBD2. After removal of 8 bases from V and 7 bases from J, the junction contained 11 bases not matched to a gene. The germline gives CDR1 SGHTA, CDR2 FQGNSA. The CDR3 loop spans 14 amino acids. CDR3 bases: TGTGCCAGCTGTTGGGCTAGCGGGGGACAAGAGCAGTACTTC. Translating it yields CASCWASGGQEQYF.

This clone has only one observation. Written as DNA, the CDR3 is TGTGCCAGCAGCTTTCAGCGGGGGGTCTACAATGAGCAGTTCTTC. Residues: CASSFQRGVYNEQFF. The chain is built from TRBV4-2 and TRBJ2-1; 9 positions match TRBD2. The CDR3 length is 15 residues. The V gene end was trimmed by 5 bases and the J gene end by 3 bases; junction bases not matched to a gene: 5. Germline V lookup: CDR1 LGHNA, CDR2 YNFKEQ.

This chain's CDR3 is CAISIKDLAGGNTGELFF. CDR3 nucleotide sequence: TGTGCCATCAGCATAAAAGACCTAGCGGGAGGGAACACCGGGGAGCTGTTTTTT. The V and J genes are TRBV10-3 and TRBJ2-2; 11 bases are a match to TRBD2. The CDR3 covers 18 residues. The ends lost 6 bases at V and 1 base at J; junction bases unmatched: 10. Germline CDR1 and CDR2: ENHRY and SYGVKD.

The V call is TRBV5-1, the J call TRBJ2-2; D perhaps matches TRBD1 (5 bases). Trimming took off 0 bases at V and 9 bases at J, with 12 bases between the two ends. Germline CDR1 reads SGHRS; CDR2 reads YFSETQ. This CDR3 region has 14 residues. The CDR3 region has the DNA TGCGCCAGCAGCTTGGCCCAGGGAAGGAGGGAGCTGTTTTTT. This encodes CASSLAQGRRELFF.

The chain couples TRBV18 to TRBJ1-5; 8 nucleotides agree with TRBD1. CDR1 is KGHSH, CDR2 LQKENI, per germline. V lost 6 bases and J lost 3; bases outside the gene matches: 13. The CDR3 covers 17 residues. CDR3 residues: CASSPWGQDPNNQPQHF. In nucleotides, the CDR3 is TGTGCCAGCTCGCCGTGGGGACAGGATCCTAACAATCAGCCCCAGCATTTT.

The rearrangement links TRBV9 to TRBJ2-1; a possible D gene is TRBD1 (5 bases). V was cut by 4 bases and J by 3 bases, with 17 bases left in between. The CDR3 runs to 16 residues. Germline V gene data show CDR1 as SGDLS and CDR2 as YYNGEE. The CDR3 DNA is TGTGCCAGCAGCTCCAGTCCATGGGGCGGCTACAATGAGCAGTTCTTC. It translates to CASSSSPWGGYNEQFF.

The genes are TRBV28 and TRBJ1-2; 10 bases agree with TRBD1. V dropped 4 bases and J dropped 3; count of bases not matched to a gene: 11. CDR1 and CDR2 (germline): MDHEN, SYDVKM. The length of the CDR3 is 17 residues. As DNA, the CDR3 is TGTGCCAGCAGTTCCTCGGGACAGGGGTCGGTTGACTATGGCTACACCTTC. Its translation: CASSSSGQGSVDYGYTF.